The next 26 T cell receptor beta chains were all read from a single sample in a study of blood T cells in healthy people across ages. Then a second PCR, running roughly 7 to 11 cycles, was carried out with a sample-barcoded 5' primer and a J-beta primer mix. TCRdb used MiXCR to reprocess the 5' RACE reads, holding one entry per CDR3 protein. The sample holds 650,000 to 950,000 distinct CDR3 sequences, approximately 48% seen once. The specimen was blood. These receptors were collected from a man aged 60-69 years in good health.

This clonotype was detected a few times. The chain has TRBV6-6 and TRBJ1-5, with D unclear. This CDR3 spans 14 amino acids. Germline CDR1 and CDR2: MNHNY and SVGAGI (reference sequence). Trimming shortened V by 7 bases and J by 7 bases, and 17 bases separated the two germline ends. This CDR3 reads CASMPPNGHQPQHF. The CDR3 region has the DNA TGTGCCAGCATGCCCCCAAATGGGCACCAGCCCCAGCATTTT.

The chain has TRBV7-2 and TRBJ1-2, with 8 bases lining up with TRBD1. CDR1 and CDR2 from the germline V gene are SGHTA and FQGNSA. The CDR3 is 17 residues long. J was trimmed by 2 bases and V by 5 bases; bases with no gene match: 13. The CDR3 reads CASSQGGAGGANYGYTF. CDR3 bases: TGTGCCAGCAGCCAAGGGGGGGCAGGGGGCGCGAACTATGGCTACACCTTC.

This clonotype occurred a few times. V gene TRBV7-2 combines with J gene TRBJ2-7; 9 bases are shared with TRBD1. Per the germline V gene, CDR1 is SGHTA and CDR2 is FQGNSA. The CDR3 is 15 amino acids. J gave up 2 bases and V 6 bases, and 8 bases lay outside the gene matches. In DNA form, the CDR3 reads TGTGCCAGCAGTACACCGGGGACAGGGACCTACGAGCAGTACTTC. Encoded protein: CASSTPGTGTYEQYF.

The chain carries TRBV20-1 and TRBJ2-5; 14 bases fit TRBD2. Germline CDR1 is DFQATT and CDR2 is SNEGSKA (reference sequence). CDR3 length: 15 amino acids. Losses at the gene ends were 5 bases for V and 5 bases for J; bases not matched to a gene: 7. The CDR3: CSASTSGGALETQYF. The CDR3, as DNA: TGCAGTGCTTCGACTAGCGGGGGGGCCTTGGAGACCCAGTACTTC.

A note on this clonotype: A much more abundant neighbour one base away suggests this may be a read error. CDR3 in DNA: TGTGCCAGCAGATTCGGGACACAAGAGACCCAGTACTTC. Translation: CASRFGTQETQYF. The chain is built from TRBV7-8 and TRBJ2-5; weak D call: TRBD1 (6 bases). Per the germline V gene, CDR1 is SGHVS and CDR2 is FQNEAQ. The CDR3 loop spans 13 amino acids. Trimming removed 6 bases from V and 2 bases from J, with 10 bases in between.

V and J are TRBV4-3 and TRBJ1-5; 11 bases map to TRBD1. The germline CDR1 and CDR2 sequences are LGHNA and YSLEER. J gave up 6 bases and V 2 bases, and 9 bases lay outside the gene matches. This CDR3 spans 17 amino acids. The CDR3 DNA is TGCGCCAGCAGCCAACCTAACGGACAGGGGGCAGGTCAGCCCCAGCATTTT. Residues: CASSQPNGQGAGQPQHF.

In DNA, the CDR3 is TGTGCCAGCGAACGGGACCGCCGGATGCTAGGTCCGGGCTACGAGCAGTACTTC. It codes for CASERDRRMLGPGYEQYF. V gene TRBV6-2 or TRBV6-3 combines with J gene TRBJ2-7, with D possibly being TRBD1 or TRBD2 (5 bases each). Between the trimmed V and J ends, which lost 8 bases and 3 bases, there was a span of 29 bases. The CDR3 has 18 amino acids. The germline V gene encodes CDR1 MNHEY and CDR2 SVGEGT.

This clonotype was recorded a few times. The chain is built from TRBV6-6 and TRBJ1-4, with 7 bases aligning to TRBD1. The CDR3 has 14 residues. The V and J ends lost 7 bases and 0 bases, in that order; junction bases with no gene match: 2. Per germline, CDR1 MNHNY and CDR2 SVGAGI (reference sequence). In DNA, the CDR3 is TGTGCCAGCACCGGACAGGCAACTAATGAAAAACTGTTTTTT. Residues: CASTGQATNEKLFF.

This chain links TRBV27 with TRBJ1-6; D might be TRBD1 (6 bases). CDR1 and CDR2 (germline): MNHEY, SMNVEV (reference sequence). V was clipped by 5 bases and J by 4 bases, with 12 bases between them. The CDR3 consists of 15 residues. In DNA, the CDR3 is TGTGCCAGCAGTACATGGACAGCATATAATTCACCCCTCCACTTT. This translates into CASSTWTAYNSPLHF.

The chain is built from TRBV6-1 and TRBJ2-7; D gene ambiguous. The CDR3 loop spans 14 amino acids. V lost 8 bases, J lost 1 base, and 15 bases lay in between. Germline-derived CDR1 and CDR2 are MNHNS and SASEGT. CDR3 sequence: CASFLTRGSYEQYF. The CDR3 DNA follows: TGTGCCAGCTTCCTCACCCGTGGGTCCTACGAGCAGTACTTC.

The chain employs TRBV3-1 and TRBJ2-1; 9 nucleotides align to TRBD2. Trimming removed 0 bases from V and 10 bases from J; junction bases left unmatched: 7. The CDR3 is 15 amino acids. Germline loops: CDR1 LGHDT, CDR2 YNNKEL (reference sequence). CDR3 DNA sequence: TGTGCCAGCAGCCAAGATTGGCGGGGGGGAGGGGAGCAGTTCTTC. This encodes CASSQDWRGGGEQFF.

Of note for this clonotype: Its ends do not fully match the called genes, so a read error is possible. The chain combines TRBV7-3 with TRBJ2-4; perhaps TRBD1 as D (5 bases). The CDR3 contains 13 residues. CDR1 SGHTA and CDR2 FQGTGA come from the germline V gene. CDR3 protein: CASSVTGTGIQYF. In nucleotides, the CDR3 is TGTGCCAGCAGCGTAACAGGAACGGGCATTCAGTACTTC.

The chain uses TRBV5-1 and TRBJ1-1; TRBD1 aligns across 7 bases. The CDR3 runs to 15 residues. The trim removed 9 bases at V and 0 bases at J, leaving 11 bases unmatched. CDR1 and CDR2 (germline): SGHRS, YFSETQ. The CDR3 nucleotides are TGCGCCACGACCACCCAGGGGGGCATGAACACTGAAGCTTTCTTT. This sequence encodes CATTTQGGMNTEAFF.

The chain has TRBV20-1 and TRBJ2-3; no definite D call. Trimming stripped 0 bases from V and 3 bases from J, with 7 bases between. The germline CDR1 and CDR2 sequences are DFQATT and SNEGSKA (reference sequence). This CDR3 is built from 13 residues. CDR3: CSAREASTDTQYF. The CDR3 region has the DNA TGCAGTGCTAGAGAGGCTTCAACAGATACGCAGTATTTT.

This clonotype was observed a handful of times. The rearrangement joins TRBV20-1 to TRBJ1-2, with TRBD1 matching 7 bases. CDR1 is DFQATT, CDR2 SNEGSKA, per germline (reference sequence). The V and J ends lost 4 bases and 6 bases, in that order; junction bases with no gene match: 5. This CDR3 comprises 12 residues. CDR3 residues: CSAIAGQDGYTF. DNA of the CDR3: TGCAGTGCTATTGCCGGACAGGATGGCTACACCTTC.

The chain carries TRBV12-3 or TRBV12-4 and TRBJ1-5; D uncertain. The CDR3 extends over 15 amino acids. V lost 0 bases to trimming and J lost 0 bases, with 6 bases between them. The CDR3 loop reads CASSLASNSNQPQHF. The CDR3 bases are TGTGCCAGCAGTTTAGCCTCGAATAGCAATCAGCCCCAGCATTTT.

The J gene is TRBJ2-5, the V gene TRBV30; D is tentatively TRBD1 or TRBD2 (6 bases each). The CDR3 sequence is 14 residues long. Germline V gives CDR1 GTSNPN, CDR2 SVGIG (reference sequence). Between the trimmed V and J ends, which lost 4 bases and 4 bases, there was a span of 16 bases. DNA of the CDR3: TGTGCCTGGAAAACAGGAGGGGGAGGAGAGACCCAGTACTTC. It yields the protein CAWKTGGGGETQYF.

This rearrangement joins TRBV20-1 to TRBJ2-5; D is perhaps TRBD2 (5 bases). The germline V and J ends were trimmed by 3 bases and 4 bases, with 9 bases remaining between them. The CDR3 is 12 residues long. Germline CDR1 DFQATT, CDR2 SNEGSKA (reference sequence). The CDR3 bases are TGCAGTGCTAGTCCCGAGGGAGAGACCCAGTACTTC. It is translated as CSASPEGETQYF.

V and J are TRBV20-1 and TRBJ1-1; the D gene is possibly TRBD1 (6 bases). Looked up from germline, CDR1 is DFQATT and CDR2 is SNEGSKA (reference sequence). The CDR3 length is 15 residues. V was trimmed by 0 bases and J by 1 base, leaving 12 bases between them. The CDR3 sequence is CSARDPGTRNTEAFF. CDR3 in DNA: TGCAGTGCTAGAGACCCCGGGACAAGGAACACTGAAGCTTTCTTT.

This clonotype was picked up a small number of times. The V gene is TRBV20-1, the J gene TRBJ2-3, with TRBD1 as a possible D gene (5 bases). The CDR3 covers 12 residues. V gave up 6 bases and J gave up 4 bases, with 11 bases separating them. The germline gives CDR1 DFQATT, CDR2 SNEGSKA (reference sequence). The CDR3 coding sequence is TGCAGTGCAGTTAAGGGGTCAGATACGCAGTATTTT. The encoded protein is CSAVKGSDTQYF.

The gene calls are TRBV30 and TRBJ1-6; D is unresolved. Looked up from germline, CDR1 is GTSNPN and CDR2 is SVGIG (reference sequence). This CDR3 is 14 amino acids long. The V end lost 4 bases, the J end lost 0 bases, and 7 bases lay between the germline ends. The CDR3 loop is CAWKRGSYNSPLHF. The CDR3 DNA sequence: TGTGCCTGGAAGCGGGGCTCCTATAATTCACCCCTCCACTTT.

The chain has TRBV20-1 and TRBJ2-1, with 8 bases matching TRBD1. The CDR3 has 16 residues. CDR1 and CDR2 from the germline V gene are DFQATT and SNEGSKA (reference sequence). The trim removed 5 bases at V and 3 bases at J, leaving 12 bases unmatched. CDR3 region: CSASPMDREGYNEQFF. The CDR3 DNA sequence: TGCAGTGCTTCACCCATGGACAGGGAAGGCTACAATGAGCAGTTCTTC.

This rearrangement joins TRBV7-9 to TRBJ1-1, with D unclear. CDR3 length: 13 amino acids. The germline V and J ends were trimmed by 5 bases and 5 bases, with 12 bases remaining between them. From germline, CDR1 is SEHNR and CDR2 FQNEAQ (reference sequence). The CDR3 nucleotides are TGTGCCAGCAGCCCGAGATCTATGACTGAAGCTTTCTTT. It yields the protein CASSPRSMTEAFF.

This clonotype has a count of ten or more. This chain uses TRBV4-1 with TRBJ2-4; 10 bases are shared with TRBD1. Near its end, the DNA agrees better with TRBJ2-7, so the J call may be wrong. The CDR3 is 15 amino acids. The V gene's germline CDR1 is MGHRA and CDR2 YSYEKL. The CDR3 sequence: CASRKSGTGVIEQYF. DNA for the CDR3: TGCGCCAGCAGAAAATCCGGGACAGGGGTTATCGAGCAGTACTTC.

This rearrangement joins TRBV6-5 to TRBJ2-7; possibly TRBD2 for D (6 bases). V lost 2 bases and J lost 5, with 13 bases in between. The germline CDR1 and CDR2 sequences are MNHEY and SVGAGI. The length of the CDR3 is 14 residues. CDR3 region: CASSYAGSRDEQYF. CDR3 nucleotides: TGTGCCAGCAGTTACGCGGGGTCTCGGGACGAGCAGTACTTC.

V gene TRBV6-2 or TRBV6-3 combines with J gene TRBJ1-4, with unresolved D. This CDR3 is 12 amino acids long. CDR1 and CDR2 from the germline V gene are MNHEY and SVGEGT. The V end lost 8 bases, the J end lost 0 bases, and 4 bases lay between the germline ends. CDR3 amino acids: CASAATNEKLFF. DNA of the CDR3: TGTGCCAGCGCTGCAACTAATGAAAAACTGTTTTTT.